This T cell receptor (beta chain) was sequenced during a study of T-cell reconstitution after alpha-beta-depleted transplantation in children. Germline V CDR1 and CDR2: LGHNA, YSLEER. The CDR3 extends over 15 amino acids. Trimming took 0 bases from V and 4 from J; bases not matched to a gene: 0. This sample's TCRbeta library carried unique molecular identifier barcodes. TCRdb itself ran the PCR reads through MiXCR, one entry per CDR3 protein. The sample lists approximately 350,000 distinct CDR3 sequences; 13% were seen once. The chain links TRBV4-3 to TRBJ2-1; 10 nucleotides align to TRBD2. The origin of this receptor is a human donor who donated a stem cell graft to a child with Fanconi anemia. Sequencing used PBMCs, obtained from the stem cell graft. The CDR3 here is CASSQEGLAYNEQFF. The CDR3, as DNA: TGCGCCAGCAGCCAAGAGGGACTAGCGTACAATGAGCAGTTCTTC.